These 4 T cell receptor beta chains were all obtained from the same sample, sequenced in a study of human T cells and chemical hapten exposure. TCRdb called the RACE reads again in MiXCR, with one record for every CDR3 protein. Altogether about 110,000 distinct CDR3 sequences are present, approximately 8.8% being singletons, with the ten largest covering more than 3%. Time point noted: patch test 2, 6 weeks after DPC sensitization. Sample treatment: therapeutic diphenylcyclopropenone sensitization with weekly scalp DPC. Here the sequenced sample was whole blood, taken in connection with sensitization to the hapten diphenylcyclopropenone (DPC). These receptors were collected from a woman aged 40 to 50 with alopecia areata. Some clones in this sample may be carry-over from other donors' samples.

The V gene is TRBV20-1, the J gene TRBJ2-3; no firm D call. This CDR3 spans 10 amino acids. The germline V gene encodes CDR1 DFQATT and CDR2 SNEGSKA (reference sequence). Trimming left V 6 bases short and J 7 bases short, with 8 bases between. The CDR3 DNA reads as TGCAGTGCCTTGATCTATACGCAGTATTTT. This codes for CSALIYTQYF.

This clonotype has just a few counts. The CDR3 nucleotides are TGTGCCAGCAGCCCATTCTTCACAGATACGCAGTATTTT. Protein: CASSPFFTDTQYF. The chain employs TRBV11-2 and TRBJ2-3; no definite D call. The CDR3 contains 13 residues. Germline V gene sequence: CDR1 SGHAT, CDR2 FQNNGV. V was cut by 5 bases and J by 2 bases, with 8 bases left in between.

This clonotype was observed a few times. V and J are TRBV20-1 and TRBJ2-5, with D unclear. Looked up from germline, CDR1 is DFQATT and CDR2 is SNEGSKA (reference sequence). The CDR3 is 11 amino acids. The germline V and J ends were trimmed by 3 bases and 4 bases, with 6 bases remaining between them. For the CDR3, the DNA is TGCAGTGCTAGCTGGGGAGAGACCCAGTACTTC. This encodes CSASWGETQYF.

The chain carries TRBV27 and TRBJ2-5; 12 bases match TRBD2. The CDR3 extends over 17 amino acids. V lost 4 bases and J lost 1; bases outside the gene matches: 7. CDR1 and CDR2 from the germline V gene are MNHEY and SMNVEV (reference sequence). The CDR3 DNA reads TGTGCCAGCAGTTCACCAGGACTAGCGGGGCCCCAAGAGACCCAGTACTTC. As protein: CASSSPGLAGPQETQYF.